The rows below give T cell receptor beta chains drawn from one sample of a study of monozygotic twins with inflammatory bowel disease. TCRdb re-called the 5' RACE reads and gives one entry per CDR3 protein, without DNA. The sample includes roughly 150,000 distinct CDR3 sequences. Source material: blood. The source of these receptors is a human donor with ulcerative colitis or Crohn's disease, or a healthy co-twin of an affected twin (not recorded which). Each CDR3 is given with its conserved first and last residue.

CDR3aa	v_gene	j_gene
CASSVTGSSYEQYF	TRBV7-9	TRBJ2-7
CASYSDSSGYSNQPQHF	TRBV13	TRBJ1-5
CASSSTGTGFYEQYF	TRBV5-5	TRBJ2-7
CASSTGQGTTDTQYF	TRBV7-6	TRBJ2-3
CASSLGGAAYNEQFF	TRBV5-1	TRBJ2-1
CSAPSRLAGTYEQYF	TRBV20-1	TRBJ2-7
CASSQYGTGGYTF	TRBV16	TRBJ1-2
CASSETGLPGGNQPQHF	TRBV25-1	TRBJ1-5
CASSYSNRASGNTIYF	TRBV6-5	TRBJ1-3
CASSLGPDRDEQYF	TRBV7-7	TRBJ2-7
CASSLVRNLQETQYF	TRBV5-1	TRBJ2-5
CSATKQGQGYTF	TRBV20-1	TRBJ1-2
CASSLERGNYEQYF	TRBV7-2	TRBJ2-7
CASSRRDGSSGNTIYF	TRBV4-2	TRBJ1-3